This T cell receptor (beta chain) was sequenced in a study of cytomegalovirus exposure and HLA in healthy donors. Study-wide context: The roughly 120 validation repertoires and the approximately 700 first-cohort repertoires shared a platform, a later analysis reported. Whole-study findings and limits: For most TCR sequences rarity was the rule, although some public TCRs occurred in many donors. Listed as cytomegalovirus-associated were 170 or so TCR beta chains.

Here immunoSEQ multiplex PCR was the method, and the copy in TCRdb shows in-frame clones only, minus some. The repertoire includes fewer than 250,000 clones, approximately 87% of them detected once, and less than 3% sits in the top ten. Note on this clone: Its antigen is not identified.

V gave up 4 bases and J gave up 4 bases, with 9 bases separating them. Germline CDR1 SGHDN, CDR2 FVKESK. The CDR3 has 13 amino acids. This chain joins TRBV14 and TRBJ2-3; D perhaps matches TRBD1 (5 bases). This TCR came from a man aged 18-30 years in good health and CMV-seronegative. What was sequenced was PBMCs. The CDR3, as DNA: TGTGCCAGCAGCCGCTTCAGGGCAGATACGCAGTATTTT. Its protein is CASSRFRADTQYF.